Listed here are 20 T cell receptor beta chains from one sample, sequenced in a study of T cell responses to AZD1222 COVID-19 vaccine. Some clones are missing from TCRdb's copy, which holds only in-frame ones; the method was immunoSEQ multiplex PCR. Of 120,000 or so clones listed, roughly 86% are singletons. The material was peripheral blood, obtained 28 days after the second AZD1222 dose. The receptor source for this set is an adult who received the AZD1222 COVID-19 vaccine.

The V call is TRBV2, the J call TRBJ1-1; perhaps TRBD1 as D (5 bases). The V and J ends lost 4 bases and 0 bases respectively, with 6 bases between them. This CDR3 contains 13 residues. Germline CDR1 SNHLY, CDR2 FYNNEI. DNA for the CDR3: TGTGCCAGCAGTGGGGGGTTGAACACTGAAGCTTTCTTT. This gives the protein CASSGGLNTEAFF.

V usage is TRBV18 and J usage is TRBJ1-1, with 11 bases lining up with TRBD1. The germline gives CDR1 KGHSH, CDR2 LQKENI. Trimming at V came to 3 bases and at J to 4 bases, leaving 7 bases not matched to a gene. This CDR3 is built from 16 residues. This CDR3 reads CASSPRTGGAGTEAFF. DNA for the CDR3: TGTGCCAGCTCACCCCGGACAGGGGGCGCGGGCACTGAAGCTTTCTTT.

The genes are TRBV5-6 and TRBJ1-6, with D unclear. Germline CDR1 reads SGHDT; CDR2 reads YYEEEE. V lost 0 bases, J lost 5 bases, and 6 bases lay in between. The CDR3 is 14 amino acids. CDR3 sequence reads: CASSLGPHNSPLHF. CDR3 nucleotide sequence: TGTGCCAGCAGCTTGGGGCCCCATAATTCACCCCTCCACTTT.

This chain uses TRBV3-1 (or the pseudogene TRBV3-2) with TRBJ2-7, with 10 bases identical to TRBD2. This CDR3 spans 16 amino acids. The J segment lost 2 bases and the V segment lost 4 bases, leaving 8 bases of the junction unmatched. The germline CDR1 and CDR2 sequences are LGHDT and YNNKEL (reference sequence). CDR3 nucleotides: TGTGCCAGCAGCCGAAGGGACCTAGCGGGGGCCTACGAGCAGTACTTC. As protein: CASSRRDLAGAYEQYF.

The chain combines TRBV15 with TRBJ2-1, with a possible D match to TRBD2 (7 bases). Germline V CDR1 and CDR2: LNHNV, YYDKDF (reference sequence). V was clipped by 1 base and J by 4 bases, with 23 bases between them. The CDR3 spans 19 residues. CDR3 in DNA: TGTGCCACCAGCAGAGTGGGCTGGGGAATGCGGGGGCCTTACAATGAGCAGTTCTTC. Its protein is CATSRVGWGMRGPYNEQFF.

This chain links TRBV6-5 with TRBJ2-3; tentatively, D is TRBD2 (6 bases). The germline gives CDR1 MNHEY, CDR2 SVGAGI. V lost 5 bases, J lost 3 bases, and 15 bases lay in between. The CDR3 has 15 amino acids. The CDR3 region is CASSRRGMKTDTQYF. The CDR3 DNA is TGTGCCAGCAGTCGCCGGGGGATGAAGACAGATACGCAGTATTTT.

At least ten counts were recorded for this clone. The chain carries TRBV14 and TRBJ1-1; no clear D gene. CDR3 length equals 15 residues. Deletions cut 3 bases from V and 0 bases from J, with 11 bases between. Germline V gene sequence: CDR1 SGHDN, CDR2 FVKESK. CDR3 DNA: TGTGCCAGCAGCCATGCGCTCGGGATGAACACTGAAGCTTTCTTT. Amino acid sequence: CASSHALGMNTEAFF.

This clone was seen only once. The V call is TRBV7-9, the J call TRBJ1-2; 7 bases line up with TRBD1. CDR1 is SEHNR, CDR2 FQNEAQ, per germline (reference sequence). The V and J ends lost 5 bases and 8 bases, in that order; junction bases with no gene match: 17. This CDR3 is built from 16 residues. The DNA of the CDR3 is TGTGCCAGCAGCCCGTTACTTAACTGGGACAGTTCCGGCTACACCTTC. Its translation: CASSPLLNWDSSGYTF. The full variable domain, completed using reference TRBV7-9 and TRBJ1-2, is DTGVSQNPRHKITKRGQNVTFRCDPISEHNRLYWYRQTLGQGPEFLTYFQNEAQLEKSRLLSDRFSAERPKGSFSTLEIQRTEQGDSAMYLCASSPLLNWDSSGYTFGSGTRLTVV.

The CDR3, as DNA: TGTGCCAGCAGCTGGGGGACTAGCGCCTACGAGCAGTACTTC. This codes for CASSWGTSAYEQYF. The V gene is TRBV5-5, the J gene TRBJ2-7, with 10 positions matching TRBD2. This CDR3 region has 14 residues. After removal of 3 bases from V and 2 bases from J, the junction contained 2 bases not matched to a gene. CDR1 SGHKS and CDR2 YYEKEE come from the germline V gene (reference sequence).

V gene TRBV6-5 combines with J gene TRBJ1-5; D not resolved. The germline CDR1 and CDR2 sequences are MNHEY and SVGAGI. The CDR3 has 13 residues. V was trimmed by 8 bases and J by 5 bases, leaving 13 bases between them. CDR3 in DNA: TGTGCCAGCGTTGTAGGGCTGGATCAGCCCCAGCATTTT. Protein product: CASVVGLDQPQHF.

The rearrangement uses TRBV28 and TRBJ2-7; possibly TRBD1 for D (5 bases). V lost 3 bases, J lost 2 bases, and 20 bases lay in between. The germline CDR1 and CDR2 sequences are MDHEN and SYDVKM. The CDR3 has 17 amino acids. The CDR3: CASSFRLLARVAYEQYF. The DNA of the CDR3 is TGTGCCAGCAGTTTTCGTCTTCTGGCCAGGGTGGCCTACGAGCAGTACTTC.

This chain joins TRBV19 and TRBJ2-7; D could derive from TRBD1 or TRBD2 (5 bases each). The CDR3 totals 13 residues. V lost 3 bases and J lost 0, with 6 bases in between. Germline V gene lookup returns CDR1 LNHDA and CDR2 SQIVND (reference sequence). The CDR3 DNA follows: TGTGCCAGTAGTATGGGGGTCTCCTACGAGCAGTACTTC. This sequence encodes CASSMGVSYEQYF.

The gene calls are TRBV27 and TRBJ1-5; maybe TRBD1 (6 bases). V lost 4 bases, J lost 5 bases, and 12 bases lay in between. The germline CDR1 and CDR2 sequences are MNHEY and SMNVEV (reference sequence). The CDR3 has 14 residues. The CDR3 bases are TGTGCCAGCAGTTCCACAGGGACACATCAGCCCCAGCATTTT. Its protein is CASSSTGTHQPQHF.

This chain links TRBV7-9 with TRBJ2-4, with TRBD1 matching 10 bases. CDR1 and CDR2 (germline): SEHNR, FQNEAQ (reference sequence). The CDR3 covers 18 residues. V trimming: 2 bases; J trimming: 1 base; junction bases outside the gene matches: 8. The CDR3 DNA reads TGTGCCAGCAGCTTAACCGAAGGGACAGGGGAGGCCAAAAACATTCAGTACTTC. Residues: CASSLTEGTGEAKNIQYF.

The chain joins TRBV12-5 to TRBJ2-3, with 8 bases matching TRBD2. Germline V gene lookup returns CDR1 LGHNT and CDR2 FRNRAP. This CDR3 is 17 amino acids long. The V segment lost 3 bases and the J segment 4 bases; nucleotides outside the gene matches: 12. The CDR3 here is CASGLGVGTSNADTQYF. CDR3 DNA sequence: TGTGCTAGTGGTTTAGGAGTGGGGACTAGTAATGCAGATACGCAGTATTTT.

DNA of the CDR3: TGTGCCACCAGTGATTTGCGCCAGGCTCAGCCCCAGCATTTT. Amino acids: CATSDLRQAQPQHF. V usage is TRBV24-1 and J usage is TRBJ1-5; D unclear. The CDR3 sequence is 14 residues long. V was clipped by 0 bases and J by 6 bases, with 8 bases between them. Germline CDR1 KGHDR, CDR2 SFDVKD.

V and J are TRBV2 and TRBJ2-6; tentative D call: TRBD1 (5 bases). Germline loops: CDR1 SNHLY, CDR2 FYNNEI. The CDR3 length is 15 residues. V lost 6 bases and J lost 2, with 11 bases in between. The DNA for the CDR3 is TGTGCCAGCAGGACCCGACAGACTGGGGCCAACGTCCTGACTTTC. This gives the protein CASRTRQTGANVLTF. Full variable domain (outside the CDR3, taken from reference TRBV2 and TRBJ2-6): EPEVTQTPSHQVTQMGQEVILRCVPISNHLYFYWYRQILGQKVEFLVSFYNNEISEKSEIFDDQFSVERPDGSNFTLKIRSTKLEDSAMYFCASRTRQTGANVLTFGAGSRLTVL.

This clone was observed a single time. This sequence joins TRBV6-1 and TRBJ1-6; D is unclear. The CDR3 is made up of 13 amino acids. CDR1 and CDR2 (germline): MNHNS, SASEGT. The germline V and J ends were trimmed by 1 base and 7 bases, with 5 bases remaining between them. CDR3 loop: CASSEGWNSPLHF. The CDR3 bases are TGTGCCAGCAGTGAAGGGTGGAATTCACCCCTCCACTTT.

The V gene is TRBV2, the J gene TRBJ2-1; D could derive from TRBD1 or TRBD2 (5 bases each). Germline V gene data show CDR1 as SNHLY and CDR2 as FYNNEI. Trimming pared 4 bases from V and 7 bases from J, leaving 20 bases between. The CDR3 is 16 amino acids. The CDR3 is CASSALPRGYRNEQFF. DNA for the CDR3: TGTGCCAGCAGTGCCCTCCCCCGGGGATACAGGAATGAGCAGTTCTTC. Full variable domain (missing parts from reference TRBV2 and TRBJ2-1): EPEVTQTPSHQVTQMGQEVILRCVPISNHLYFYWYRQILGQKVEFLVSFYNNEISEKSEIFDDQFSVERPDGSNFTLKIRSTKLEDSAMYFCASSALPRGYRNEQFFGPGTRLTVL.

This CDR3 reads CASSSPDRDQFF. CDR3 nucleotide sequence: TGTGCCAGCAGCTCTCCGGACAGGGATCAGTTCTTC. The rearrangement uses TRBV7-6 and TRBJ2-1; 8 positions match TRBD1. The CDR3 sequence is 12 residues long. V shed 4 bases, J shed 13 bases, and the junction held 6 bases outside the gene matches. Germline V gene data show CDR1 as SGHVS and CDR2 as FNYEAQ.